The 19 T cell receptor beta chains below come from one sample, sequenced in a study of blood T cell repertoires in COVID-19 (dated by TCRdb to about 2020). Library preparation was by the immunoSEQ multiplex PCR assay. Drawn from immuneACCESS, this table holds only the in-frame rearrangements with V and J called that TCRdb kept. Clones are partly lost; checked studies trace under half to an unresolved V gene and leave the rest unexplained. For this sample there are just under 350,000 clones; over 80% appear just once. The ten largest clones represent about 6% of the sample. Input material: peripheral blood. These receptors were collected from a woman in her forties or fifties with COVID-19, enrolled during active disease.

J is TRBJ2-2 and V is TRBV27; TRBD2 agrees at 7 bases. Germline V gene sequence: CDR1 MNHEY, CDR2 SMNVEV (reference sequence). There are 16 residues in the CDR3. Losses at the gene ends were 1 base for V and 1 base for J; bases not matched to a gene: 3. The DNA for the CDR3 is TGTGCCAGCAGTTTATGGACTAGGAAGAACACCGGGGAGCTGTTTTTT. Its translation: CASSLWTRKNTGELFF.

This clone came up once. V and J are TRBV7-9 and TRBJ2-2; TRBD1 is a possible D gene (5 bases). Per the germline V gene, CDR1 is SEHNR and CDR2 is FQNEAQ (reference sequence). The CDR3 loop spans 15 amino acids. Trimming pared 2 bases from V and 0 bases from J, leaving 7 bases between. CDR3 protein: CASSLSRANTGELFF. In nucleotides, the CDR3 is TGTGCCAGCAGCTTATCCAGGGCGAACACCGGGGAGCTGTTTTTT.

This chain connects TRBV12-3 or TRBV12-4 to TRBJ1-1; D perhaps matches TRBD1 (6 bases). V lost 4 bases to trimming and J lost 5 bases, with 11 bases between them. There are 13 residues in the CDR3. CDR3 loop: CASSWGQGTEAFF. CDR3 DNA sequence: TGTGCCAGCAGTTGGGGGCAAGGTACTGAAGCTTTCTTT.

The rearrangement joins TRBV5-6 to TRBJ1-6; 7 bases agree with TRBD1. V trimming: 2 bases; J trimming: 8 bases; junction bases outside the gene matches: 4. This CDR3 comprises 14 residues. Per germline, CDR1 SGHDT and CDR2 YYEEEE. CDR3 sequence reads: CASSFAGGYSPLHF. As DNA, the CDR3 is TGTGCCAGCAGCTTCGCAGGGGGATATTCACCCCTCCACTTT.

The genes are TRBV15 and TRBJ2-2, with 14 positions matching TRBD2. Per germline, CDR1 LNHNV and CDR2 YYDKDF (reference sequence). V gave up 3 bases and J gave up 5 bases; unmatched junction bases: 8. The CDR3 extends over 18 amino acids. CDR3 nucleotides: TGTGCCACCAGCAGGAGACTAGCGGGAGGGCCCAGGACCGGGGAGCTGTTTTTT. Translating gives CATSRRLAGGPRTGELFF.

This chain uses TRBV6-5 with TRBJ2-1; D is perhaps TRBD2 (5 bases). This CDR3 region has 13 residues. The germline CDR1 and CDR2 sequences are MNHEY and SVGAGI. The V end lost 8 bases, the J end lost 5 bases, and 13 bases lay between the germline ends. CDR3 bases: TGTGCCAGCGGTCGGGGAAAAAACAATGAGCAGTTCTTC. Its protein is CASGRGKNNEQFF.

This chain connects TRBV6-2 or TRBV6-3 to TRBJ1-1, with a weak D call TRBD1 (5 bases). Trimming took 2 bases from V and 3 from J, leaving 10 bases between them. Germline lookup yields CDR1 MNHEY and CDR2 SVGEGT. The CDR3 extends over 14 amino acids. CDR3 in amino acids: CASSYRQGHTEAFF. The DNA of the CDR3 is TGTGCCAGCAGTTACAGGCAGGGCCACACTGAAGCTTTCTTT.

The chain is built from TRBV3-1 (or the pseudogene TRBV3-2) and TRBJ1-1; the match to TRBD1 covers 10 bases. CDR1 LGHDT and CDR2 YNNKEL come from the germline V gene (reference sequence). The CDR3 spans 15 residues. J gave up 5 bases and V 0 bases, and 3 bases lay outside the gene matches. The CDR3 DNA sequence: TGTGCCAGCAGCCAAGAAGGGACAGGGGTAACTGAAGCTTTCTTT. Translation gives CASSQEGTGVTEAFF.

The J gene is TRBJ1-2, the V gene TRBV11-3; 7 nucleotides agree with TRBD1. The V and J ends lost 5 bases and 4 bases, in that order; junction bases with no gene match: 1. The CDR3 has 12 residues. CDR1 is SGHNT, CDR2 YENEEA, per germline. CDR3: CASSHRGYGYTF. As DNA, the CDR3 is TGTGCCAGCAGCCACAGGGGCTATGGCTACACCTTC. Using reference TRBV11-3 and TRBJ1-2 for the parts outside the CDR3, the full variable domain is EAGVVQSPRYKIIEKKQPVAFWCNPISGHNTLYWYLQNLGQGPELLIRYENEEAVDDSQLPKDRFSAERLKGVDSTLKIQPAELGDSAVYLCASSHRGYGYTFGSGTRLTVV.

The chain employs TRBV5-4 and TRBJ2-1; D is perhaps TRBD1 (5 bases). The V end lost 4 bases, the J end lost 7 bases, and 9 bases lay between the germline ends. Germline CDR1 and CDR2: SGHNT and YYREEE (reference sequence). The CDR3 loop spans 12 amino acids. CDR3 in DNA: TGTGCCAGCAGCCGTCAGGGTAATGAGCAGTTCTTC. It translates to CASSRQGNEQFF.

This chain uses TRBV5-1 with TRBJ2-7; D is perhaps TRBD2 (5 bases). Germline V lookup: CDR1 SGHRS, CDR2 YFSETQ. This CDR3 has 16 residues. Trimming pared 0 bases from V and 2 bases from J, leaving 15 bases between. The CDR3 protein is CASSLGSAGGAYEQYF. The CDR3 DNA is TGCGCCAGCAGCTTGGGCTCGGCAGGAGGAGCCTACGAGCAGTACTTC.

J is TRBJ1-2 and V is TRBV24-1; TRBD1 agrees at 7 bases. V lost 3 bases to trimming and J lost 4 bases; unmatched junction nucleotides: 10. Germline loops: CDR1 KGHDR, CDR2 SFDVKD. This CDR3 spans 16 amino acids. CDR3 in DNA: TGTGCCACCAGTGATAAAACGACAGGGCTTGGCTATGGCTACACCTTC. It is translated as CATSDKTTGLGYGYTF.

This chain links TRBV24-1 with TRBJ2-3, with 7 nucleotides matching TRBD2. The CDR3 loop spans 15 amino acids. V was clipped by 7 bases and J by 5 bases; unmatched bases: 11. CDR1 and CDR2 from the germline V gene are KGHDR and SFDVKD. The CDR3 sequence is CATSPRRELGDTQYF. The CDR3, as DNA: TGTGCCACCAGCCCCAGGCGGGAGCTTGGAGATACGCAGTATTTT.

Here the CDR3 reads CASSQDLTSGRAYEQYF. Here the CDR3 DNA reads TGTGCCAGCAGCCAAGATCTGACTAGCGGGAGGGCCTACGAGCAGTACTTC. The J gene is TRBJ2-7, the V gene TRBV4-2, with 14 bases matching TRBD2. The CDR3 is made up of 17 amino acids. With V trimmed by 0 bases and J by 2 bases, 3 bases remained unmatched. Germline V CDR1 and CDR2: LGHNA, YNFKEQ.

V usage is TRBV7-9 and J usage is TRBJ2-7; D uncertain. V was pared by 1 base and J by 3 bases, with 7 bases between. This CDR3 has 13 amino acids. The germline V gene encodes CDR1 SEHNR and CDR2 FQNEAQ (reference sequence). The CDR3 reads CASSLGHNYEQYF. DNA for the CDR3: TGTGCCAGCAGCTTAGGGCATAACTACGAGCAGTACTTC. The full variable domain, in which reference TRBV7-9 and TRBJ2-7 provide the parts outside the CDR3, is DTGVSQNPRHKITKRGQNVTFRCDPISEHNRLYWYRQTLGQGPEFLTYFQNEAQLEKSRLLSDRFSAERPKGSFSTLEIQRTEQGDSAMYLCASSLGHNYEQYFGPGTRLTVT.

The V gene is TRBV21-1, the J gene TRBJ2-7; the table's D call TRBD1 went unverified against the DNA. TRBV21-1 is shown as a pseudogene. The CDR3 consists of 14 residues. CDR3: CARGTGGLGYEQYF. In nucleotides, the CDR3 is TGTGCCAGAGGCACAGGGGGATTAGGTTACGAGCAGTACTTC.

This rearrangement joins TRBV5-5 to TRBJ1-2; D remains ambiguous. CDR1 is SGHKS, CDR2 YYEKEE, per germline (reference sequence). Deletions cut 2 bases from V and 4 bases from J, with 9 bases between. This CDR3 region has 13 residues. DNA for the CDR3: TGTGCCAGCAGCTTAGCGGGATCCTATGGCTACACCTTC. Encoded protein: CASSLAGSYGYTF.

The J gene is TRBJ1-2, the V gene TRBV19, with TRBD1 matching over 8 bases. The J segment lost 6 bases and the V segment lost 3 bases, leaving 12 bases of the junction unmatched. The CDR3 totals 16 residues. CDR1 and CDR2 from the germline V gene are LNHDA and SQIVND (reference sequence). In nucleotides, the CDR3 is TGTGCCAGTAGTATCGCCGGGCGGACAGGGATCGATGGCTACACCTTC. Its translation is CASSIAGRTGIDGYTF.

This chain joins TRBV3-1 (or the pseudogene TRBV3-2) and TRBJ2-2; TRBD1 aligns across 8 bases. This CDR3 comprises 16 residues. The V gene end was trimmed by 3 bases and the J gene end by 6 bases; junction bases not matched to a gene: 9. Germline V CDR1 and CDR2: LGHDT, YNNKEL (reference sequence). The CDR3 here is CASSQPPGQVPGELFF. The DNA of the CDR3 is TGTGCCAGCAGCCAGCCTCCGGGACAGGTTCCCGGGGAGCTGTTTTTT.